Included here is one TCR beta chain sequence, with context. The antigen remains undetermined. Produced via immunoSEQ multiplex PCR; TCRdb's table is partial and in-frame only. The repertoire holds 760,000 or so clones, with about 97% as singletons. V lost 5 bases to trimming and J lost 5 bases; unmatched junction nucleotides: 6. The CDR3 is made up of 14 amino acids. Germline V gene sequence: CDR1 SGHTA, CDR2 FQGNSA. The data originate from a study of shared clonotypes between healthy human individuals. Study background: Per-donor plates numbered three CD4 naive, three CD4 memory, two CD8 naive and one CD8 memory. The study's findings and limits: The genetic and exposure-history diversity represented was limited by few donors.

Naive CD8 cells, CD45RO-negative and positively selected for CCR7, excluded terminally differentiated effector memory CD45RA+ cells. The sequence came from a man aged 25-45 years in good health. The chain couples TRBV7-2 to TRBJ2-3; 8 bases are a match to TRBD2. The sample consisted of naive CD8+ T cells sorted from blood. The CDR3 DNA reads as TGTGCCAGCAGCCCAGGACTAGCTGAAGATACGCAGTATTTT. Translated: CASSPGLAEDTQYF.